The rows below give T cell receptor delta chains drawn from one sample of a study of gammadelta T cells in human blood. TCRdb fed the RT-PCR reads to CATT. Of about 1,000 delta-chain clones listed, roughly a fifth are singletons. Sequencing was done on a sample of Vgamma9Vdelta2 gamma-delta T cells from infant blood. These receptors were taken from a human donor. Both conserved end residues are trimmed from each CDR3. Each record gives: J gene, CDR3 length, V gene, CDR3 protein.

TRDJ3,17,TRDV2,ACDILGDSGSWDTRQMF
TRDJ1,15,TRDV2,ACDTARYWGITDKLI
TRDJ3,16,TRDV2,ACDKVLGDSWDTRQMF
TRDJ2,14,TRDV2,ACDTLGDTLTAQLF
TRDJ2,17,TRDV2,ACDTVRDSREALTAQLF
TRDJ3,16,TRDV2,ACDTWGPSSWDTRQMF
TRDJ1,15,TRDV2,ACDTVGGIRETDKLI
TRDJ3,16,TRDV2,ACDDTGESSWDTRQMF
TRDJ3,17,TRDV2,ACDKVLGDNSWDTRQMF
TRDJ1,21,TRDV2,ACDTAARSGGGLGDTRTDKLI
TRDJ1,18,TRDV2,ACERGNWGIRESFTDKLI
TRDJ2,14,TRDV2,ACDILGDTLTAQLF
TRDJ1,15,TRDV2,ACDALVLGDTPDKLI
TRDJ3,16,TRDV2,ACDALGESSWDTRQMF
TRDJ2,13,TRDV2,ACDRLGDPRAQLF
TRDJ1,16,TRDV2,ASDTVPTGGRYTDKLI
TRDJ1,13,TRDV2,ACDTVLGDTDKLI
TRDJ3,14,TRDV2,ACDILGDTDTRQMF
TRDJ3,17,TRDV2,ACDPVLGDSSWDTRQMF
TRDJ3,17,TRDV2,ACDKLGILGSWDTRQMF
TRDJ3,15,TRDV2,ACDGTGAAWDTRQMF
TRDJ2,15,TRDV2,ACDALLGDTGTAQLF
TRDJ3,16,TRDV2,ACDTGWGSSWDTRQMF
TRDJ1,15,TRDV2,ACDTEFLGGIRDKLI
TRDJ1,14,TRDV2,ACDVLGDTPADKLI
TRDJ3,14,TRDV2,ACDTGGYWDTRQMF
TRDJ3,17,TRDV2,ACDTWGIQSSWDTRQMF